Below are 22 T cell receptor beta chains sequenced from a single sample in a study of shared clonotypes between healthy human individuals. Clones were read by immunoSEQ multiplex PCR, and TCRdb kept only the in-frame ones, dropping some. The sample contains millions of clones, around 96% of which appear only once. Naive CD8 cells comprised CD45RO-negative, CCR7-positively selected cells, excluding terminally differentiated effector memory CD45RA+ cells. Source material: naive CD8+ T cells sorted from blood. These receptors were collected from a man younger than 35 in good health.

This chain's CDR3 is CASSGDVFEAFF. CDR3 in DNA: TGTGCCAGCAGTGGGGACGTATTTGAAGCTTTCTTT. The chain recombines TRBV2 with TRBJ1-1, with D tentatively TRBD1 (5 bases). Looked up from germline, CDR1 is SNHLY and CDR2 is FYNNEI. The CDR3 loop spans 12 amino acids. V shed 4 bases and J shed 7 bases, with 10 bases lying between them.

The rearrangement uses TRBV27 and TRBJ2-7; D not resolved. Trimming removed 1 base at V and 2 bases at J, with 15 bases between. In germline, CDR1 is MNHEY, CDR2 SMNVEV (reference sequence). The CDR3 loop spans 16 amino acids. This CDR3 is CASSLLSMSETYEQYF. The CDR3 DNA reads TGTGCCAGCAGTTTATTGTCAATGAGCGAGACCTACGAGCAGTACTTC.

This chain connects TRBV12-5 to TRBJ2-7; 7 bases map to TRBD1. The CDR3 is 15 amino acids. Trimming cost V 5 bases and J 3 bases; bases outside gene matches: 10. CDR1 and CDR2 from the germline V gene are LGHNT and FRNRAP. The DNA for the CDR3 is TGTGCTAGTGGTGAACCCGGGACAGCATTCTACGAGCAGTACTTC. It is translated as CASGEPGTAFYEQYF. Full variable domain (rest looked up from reference TRBV12-5 and TRBJ2-7): DARVTQTPRHKVTEMGQEVTMRCQPILGHNTVFWYRQTMMQGLELLAYFRNRAPLDDSGMPKDRFSAEMPDATLATLKIQPSEPRDSAVYFCASGEPGTAFYEQYFGPGTRLTVT.

The chain combines TRBV5-1 with TRBJ2-7, with D possibly matching TRBD2 (5 bases). V lost 4 bases and J lost 7, with 18 bases in between. The germline V gene encodes CDR1 SGHRS and CDR2 YFSETQ. The CDR3 totals 14 residues. The CDR3 DNA is TGCGCCAGCAGCCCCCCCGGAGGCCTAGAGGAGCAGTACTTC. This codes for CASSPPGGLEEQYF.

Remarks on this clone: Sequence at one end of the junction differs from germline and may be a read error. The chain uses TRBV4-3 and TRBJ1-2; a weak D match, TRBD1 (5 bases). Germline CDR1 is LGHNA and CDR2 is YSLEER. The CDR3 covers 15 residues. CDR3 amino acids: CASSQGRAGGYGYTF. The CDR3, as DNA: TGCGCCAGCAGTCAAGGAAGGGCCGGGGGGTATGGCTACACCTTC.

The J gene is TRBJ2-1, the V gene TRBV9, with D perhaps given as TRBD1 or TRBD2 (6 bases each). With 0 bases removed from V and 9 bases from J, the gap between germline ends came to 13 bases. The CDR3 is 14 amino acids. The germline CDR1 and CDR2 sequences are SGDLS and YYNGEE. This chain's CDR3 is CASSVEGGIGEQFF. The CDR3 bases are TGTGCCAGCAGCGTAGAGGGGGGAATCGGTGAGCAGTTCTTC.

The chain has TRBV7-2 and TRBJ2-7, with D possibly matching TRBD1 (7 bases). The CDR3 consists of 14 residues. The V end was cut by 5 bases, the J end by 4 bases, with 15 bases between. Germline loops: CDR1 SGHTA, CDR2 FQGNSA. CDR3 amino acids: CASSPGGGGYEQYF. DNA of the CDR3: TGTGCCAGCAGCCCCGGAGGGGGCGGTTACGAGCAGTACTTC.

The rearrangement uses TRBV5-1 and TRBJ1-5; D is perhaps TRBD1 (6 bases). The germline gives CDR1 SGHRS, CDR2 YFSETQ. This CDR3 spans 15 amino acids. Trimming pared 3 bases from V and 0 bases from J, leaving 10 bases between. CDR3 sequence: CASSSGEYSNQPQHF. The CDR3 DNA is TGCGCCAGCAGCTCAGGGGAGTATAGCAATCAGCCCCAGCATTTT.

The chain uses TRBV7-2 and TRBJ2-5, with a possible D match to TRBD2 (5 bases). This CDR3 region has 14 residues. Germline V lookup: CDR1 SGHTA, CDR2 FQGNSA. The germline V and J ends were trimmed by 1 base and 5 bases, with 11 bases remaining between them. This CDR3 reads CASSLVPSRETQYF. CDR3 nucleotides: TGTGCCAGCAGCTTAGTGCCTAGCCGGGAGACCCAGTACTTC.

As regards this clone: A junction end diverges from the germline sequence, so it may reflect a read error. V gene TRBV7-7 combines with J gene TRBJ2-7; 12 bases line up with TRBD1. The germline V gene encodes CDR1 SSHAT and CDR2 FNYEAQ (reference sequence). This CDR3 comprises 19 residues. The CDR3 nucleotides are TGTGCTAGCAGCTCATTTACCCGGAGCAGGGACAGGGGGCTCTACGAGCAGTACTTC. Protein product: CASSSFTRSRDRGLYEQYF.

V usage is TRBV6-5 and J usage is TRBJ2-1; perhaps TRBD2 as D (5 bases). CDR1 is MNHEY, CDR2 SVGAGI, per germline. The CDR3 has 12 residues. The V end was cut by 2 bases, the J end by 9 bases, with 8 bases between. The CDR3 region has the DNA TGTGCCAGCAGTTACAGGGCGGGTGAGCAGTTCTTC. Protein product: CASSYRAGEQFF.

This chain connects TRBV7-3 to TRBJ1-6; D remains unclear. The V end lost 4 bases, the J end lost 4 bases, and 8 bases lay between the germline ends. The CDR3 has 14 amino acids. Germline CDR1 and CDR2: SGHTA and FQGTGA. This CDR3 is CASSSKPYNSPLHF. In DNA, the CDR3 is TGTGCCAGCAGCTCAAAGCCGTATAATTCACCCCTCCACTTT.

The chain carries TRBV27 and TRBJ2-1, with TRBD2 identical over 11 bases. This CDR3 is 14 amino acids long. Unmatched junction bases numbered 8, after V lost 7 bases and J lost 9 bases. The germline V gene encodes CDR1 MNHEY and CDR2 SMNVEV (reference sequence). CDR3 DNA sequence: TGTGCCAGCACTGCTAGCGGGGGGTATGGTGAGCAGTTCTTC. Protein product: CASTASGGYGEQFF.

The V call is TRBV6-6, the J call TRBJ1-2; 8 nucleotides match TRBD1. Losses at the gene ends were 2 bases for V and 6 bases for J; bases not matched to a gene: 2. Per germline, CDR1 MNHNY and CDR2 SVGAGI (reference sequence). The CDR3 totals 13 residues. CDR3 coding DNA: TGTGCCAGCAGTTACACGGACAGGGATGGCTACACCTTC. Its protein is CASSYTDRDGYTF.

This chain links TRBV5-1 with TRBJ1-2, with 8 bases identical to TRBD1. Looked up from germline, CDR1 is SGHRS and CDR2 is YFSETQ. This CDR3 spans 19 amino acids. V shed 4 bases and J 3 bases; nucleotides not matched to a gene: 20. This chain's CDR3 is CASSQHTLGTGTYDYGYTF. The CDR3 DNA reads as TGCGCCAGCAGCCAACATACTTTGGGGACAGGAACGTATGACTATGGCTACACCTTC.

V gene TRBV6-6 combines with J gene TRBJ1-1, with D possibly matching TRBD1 (6 bases). V was trimmed by 0 bases and J by 4 bases, leaving 15 bases between them. This CDR3 is built from 16 residues. Germline V lookup: CDR1 MNHNY, CDR2 SVGAGI (reference sequence). The CDR3: CASSYSQGGGFTEAFF. CDR3 DNA: TGTGCCAGCAGTTACTCACAGGGTGGAGGTTTCACTGAAGCTTTCTTT.

The CDR3 DNA follows: TGCGCCAGCAGCTACGGACAGGGGACCTCCTACGAGCAGTACTTC. This translates into CASSYGQGTSYEQYF. V usage is TRBV5-1 and J usage is TRBJ2-7, with 9 bases aligning to TRBD1. V dropped 3 bases and J dropped 0; count of bases not matched to a gene: 4. CDR3 size: 15 residues. Germline lookup yields CDR1 SGHRS and CDR2 YFSETQ.

The chain is built from TRBV30 and TRBJ1-5; the D gene is possibly TRBD1 (6 bases). The CDR3 totals 15 residues. The V end was cut by 1 base, the J end by 6 bases, with 16 bases between. Per germline, CDR1 GTSNPN and CDR2 SVGIG (reference sequence). CDR3 loop: CAWSEYRDSVQPQHF. For the CDR3, the DNA is TGTGCCTGGAGTGAGTACAGGGATTCGGTTCAGCCCCAGCATTTT.

This clone was picked up one time. In the same sample, other DNA sequences code for this CDR3. This chain connects TRBV7-9 to TRBJ2-1, with D possibly TRBD2 on 5 matching bases. Trimming cost V 1 base and J 8 bases, with 6 bases left between them. Germline CDR1 reads SEHNR; CDR2 reads FQNEAQ (reference sequence). The length of the CDR3 is 12 residues. The CDR3, as DNA: TGTGCCAGCAGCTTAGGCGGGCATGAGCAGTTCTTC. Encoded protein: CASSLGGHEQFF.

The V gene is TRBV9, the J gene TRBJ2-3, with a possible D match to TRBD2 (5 bases). CDR1 and CDR2 (germline): SGDLS, YYNGEE. V dropped 7 bases and J dropped 0 bases, with 15 bases sitting between them. This CDR3 has 15 amino acids. CDR3 coding DNA: TGTGCCAGCCAGTTGGGGAGTTCTAGCACAGATACGCAGTATTTT. Translation gives CASQLGSSSTDTQYF.

This sequence joins TRBV2 and TRBJ2-3, with D possibly being TRBD2 (6 bases). V was shortened by 7 bases and J by 6 bases, with 8 bases between the two germline ends. Germline V gene lookup returns CDR1 SNHLY and CDR2 FYNNEI. The CDR3 extends over 11 amino acids. The CDR3 loop is CASKGGDTQYF. The CDR3 DNA is TGTGCCAGCAAGGGAGGCGATACGCAGTATTTT.

The chain recombines TRBV9 with TRBJ1-5; no definite D call. Looked up from germline, CDR1 is SGDLS and CDR2 is YYNGEE. This CDR3 spans 14 amino acids. V was clipped by 4 bases and J by 8 bases, with 16 bases between them. The CDR3 region is CASSSRLSGEPQHF. The CDR3 DNA is TGTGCCAGCAGCTCCCGACTCTCAGGTGAGCCCCAGCATTTT.